The next 15 T cell receptor beta chains were all read from a single sample in a study of T-cell memory formation after mild COVID-19. MiXCR was run by TCRdb on the 5' RACE reads, yielding one entry per CDR3 protein. The sample contains roughly 500,000 distinct CDR3 sequences, roughly 21% of which appear only once. Sequenced input: PBMCs or a T cell subset sorted from them (not recorded which). The receptors here all came from an adult woman who had mild COVID-19 (a few samples of this study predate the infection). Cell type and time point are not known.

This clonotype was seen more than once but under ten times. This chain connects TRBV7-9 to TRBJ2-3; 10 bases fit TRBD2. In germline, CDR1 is SEHNR, CDR2 FQNEAQ (reference sequence). V lost 4 bases to trimming and J lost 5 bases; unmatched junction nucleotides: 12. The CDR3 is 17 residues long. The DNA for the CDR3 is TGTGCCAGCAGCTCCATACTAGCGGGGAAGTCCGGAGATACGCAGTATTTT. Translated, it gives CASSSILAGKSGDTQYF.

The gene calls are TRBV5-4 and TRBJ2-1; 9 bases fit TRBD2. Germline V lookup: CDR1 SGHNT, CDR2 YYREEE (reference sequence). V was pared by 4 bases and J by 4 bases, with 9 bases of the junction left unmatched. The CDR3 extends over 16 amino acids. The CDR3 nucleotides are TGTGCCAGCAGCCCGACCGGGACTAGCTTTTACAATGAGCAGTTCTTC. It yields the protein CASSPTGTSFYNEQFF.

This clonotype was seen only a few times. V is TRBV12-3 or TRBV12-4 and J is TRBJ1-1; D possibly corresponds to TRBD1 (5 bases). The V end lost 4 bases, the J end lost 3 bases, and 12 bases lay between the germline ends. The CDR3 is 14 amino acids. Written as DNA, the CDR3 is TGTGCCAGCAGTTCTCAACAGGCGGACACTGAAGCTTTCTTT. Its protein product is CASSSQQADTEAFF.

V gene TRBV5-6 combines with J gene TRBJ2-7, with a possible D match to TRBD2 (5 bases). V was cut by 4 bases and J by 3 bases, with 17 bases left in between. Germline V gene lookup returns CDR1 SGHDT and CDR2 YYEEEE. The CDR3 length is 15 residues. CDR3 nucleotide sequence: TGTGCCAGCAGCAACACCCGGGAAAATAACTACGAGCAGTACTTC. Translating gives CASSNTRENNYEQYF.

In this sample, this clonotype turned up a few times. The gene calls are TRBV6-1 and TRBJ1-5, with D maybe TRBD1 (5 bases). The CDR3 is made up of 16 amino acids. V was trimmed by 6 bases and J by 4 bases, leaving 19 bases between them. Germline values: CDR1 MNHNS, CDR2 SASEGT. The CDR3 nucleotides read TGTGCCAGCAGGGAGACAGCCACCTCGAGGAATCAGCCCCAGCATTTT. Protein: CASRETATSRNQPQHF.

The rearrangement links TRBV7-2 to TRBJ2-7; TRBD2 aligns across 10 bases. Trimming at V came to 2 bases and at J to 2 bases, leaving 9 bases not matched to a gene. The germline V gene has CDR1 SGHTA and CDR2 FQGNSA. The CDR3 is 17 residues long. The CDR3 sequence: CASSLLRAGGTPYEQYF. CDR3 DNA: TGTGCCAGCAGCTTATTGAGAGCGGGAGGGACGCCCTACGAGCAGTACTTC.

The chain carries TRBV7-9 and TRBJ2-7; possible D gene TRBD1, 6 bases. The CDR3 contains 15 residues. V shed 2 bases and J shed 0 bases, with 11 bases lying between them. Germline V gene data show CDR1 as SEHNR and CDR2 as FQNEAQ (reference sequence). CDR3 protein: CASSLRDTDSYEQYF. CDR3 nucleotides: TGTGCCAGCAGCTTAAGGGACACGGACTCCTACGAGCAGTACTTC.

The rearrangement joins TRBV4-1 to TRBJ2-1; 11 bases are a match to TRBD2. V trimming: 1 base; J trimming: 4 bases; junction bases outside the gene matches: 12. CDR3 length equals 19 residues. Looked up from germline, CDR1 is MGHRA and CDR2 is YSYEKL. CDR3 amino acids: CASSQVRSSGRRGYNEQFF. The CDR3 DNA is TGCGCCAGCAGCCAAGTTCGATCTAGCGGGAGGAGAGGGTACAATGAGCAGTTCTTC.

This clonotype was detected a few times. The V call is TRBV7-9, the J call TRBJ2-2, with no clear D. From germline, CDR1 is SEHNR and CDR2 FQNEAQ (reference sequence). Trimming stripped 0 bases from V and 7 bases from J, with 9 bases between. This CDR3 is 14 amino acids long. CDR3 coding DNA: TGTGCCAGCAGCTTAGCGGTCAGCATCGGGGAGCTGTTTTTT. Translated, it gives CASSLAVSIGELFF.

This clonotype was recorded a few times. The chain combines TRBV7-2 with TRBJ1-2, with 7 bases matching TRBD1. After removal of 7 bases from V and 7 bases from J, the junction contained 12 bases not matched to a gene. The CDR3 consists of 14 residues. Germline CDR1 and CDR2: SGHTA and FQGNSA. CDR3 sequence: CASTPRRGPGGYTF. The CDR3 bases are TGTGCCAGCACCCCCCGGAGGGGGCCGGGTGGCTACACCTTC.

The V call is TRBV12-3 or TRBV12-4, the J call TRBJ2-1, with 7 bases matching TRBD1. The CDR3 extends over 15 amino acids. V shed 7 bases and J 4 bases; nucleotides not matched to a gene: 10. CDR3 DNA: TGTGCCAGCAAAAAGGGGGCAGTTAGATACAATGAGCAGTTCTTC. Amino acids: CASKKGAVRYNEQFF.

The chain links TRBV7-6 to TRBJ2-7; D tentatively fits TRBD1 or TRBD2 (5 bases each). This CDR3 region has 14 residues. V lost 5 bases to trimming and J lost 2 bases, with 13 bases between them. In germline, CDR1 is SGHVS, CDR2 FNYEAQ. CDR3 loop: CASSLGTNPYEQYF. The CDR3 nucleotides read TGTGCCAGCAGCCTCGGGACCAACCCCTACGAGCAGTACTTC.

This sequence joins TRBV4-1 and TRBJ2-2; TRBD2 matches 8 bases. The CDR3 loop spans 16 amino acids. Germline V gene sequence: CDR1 MGHRA, CDR2 YSYEKL. V lost 0 bases to trimming and J lost 7 bases; unmatched junction nucleotides: 7. CDR3 sequence: CASSQDRAGVDGELFF. The CDR3 nucleotides are TGCGCCAGCAGCCAAGATCGAGCGGGAGTTGACGGGGAGCTGTTTTTT.

This clonotype was seen a few times. The chain has TRBV2 and TRBJ2-6; 7 bases are a match to TRBD2. V shed 2 bases, J shed 4 bases, and the junction held 11 bases outside the gene matches. Germline V lookup: CDR1 SNHLY, CDR2 FYNNEI. The CDR3 covers 18 residues. CDR3 amino acids: CASSETGEGLGGANVLTF. CDR3 DNA sequence: TGTGCCAGCAGTGAAACGGGGGAGGGCCTAGGAGGGGCCAACGTCCTGACTTTC.

The chain combines TRBV5-5 with TRBJ1-1, with TRBD1 as a possible D gene (5 bases). V lost 5 bases, J lost 3 bases, and 20 bases lay in between. CDR1 is SGHKS and CDR2 is YYEKEE in the germline V gene (reference sequence). The CDR3 covers 16 residues. CDR3 sequence reads: CASSHVAGTTDTEAFF. As DNA, the CDR3 is TGTGCCAGCAGTCATGTGGCCGGGACGACGGACACTGAAGCTTTCTTT.